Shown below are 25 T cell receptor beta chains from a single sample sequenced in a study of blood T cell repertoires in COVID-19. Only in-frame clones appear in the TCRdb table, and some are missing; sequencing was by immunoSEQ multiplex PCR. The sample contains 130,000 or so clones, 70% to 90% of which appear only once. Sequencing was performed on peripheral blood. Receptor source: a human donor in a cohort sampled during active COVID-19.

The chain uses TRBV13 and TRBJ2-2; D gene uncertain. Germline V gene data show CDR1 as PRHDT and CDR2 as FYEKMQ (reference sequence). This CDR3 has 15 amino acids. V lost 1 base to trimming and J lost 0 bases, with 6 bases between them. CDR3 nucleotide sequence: TGTGCCAGCAGCTTAGACAGAGCGAACACCGGGGAGCTGTTTTTT. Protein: CASSLDRANTGELFF.

The CDR3 spells CASSLPGDSGYTF. The CDR3, as DNA: TGCGCCAGCAGCTTGCCAGGGGATAGTGGCTACACCTTC. V gene TRBV5-1 combines with J gene TRBJ1-2, with D perhaps TRBD1 (6 bases). CDR3 length: 13 residues. V was trimmed by 1 base and J by 7 bases, leaving 11 bases between them. Germline lookup yields CDR1 SGHRS and CDR2 YFSETQ. The whole variable domain, filled in from reference TRBV5-1 and TRBJ1-2, reads KAGVTQTPRYLIKTRGQQVTLSCSPISGHRSVSWYQQTPGQGLQFLFEYFSETQRNKGNFPGRFSGRQFSNSRSEMNVSTLELGDSALYLCASSLPGDSGYTFGSGTRLTVV.

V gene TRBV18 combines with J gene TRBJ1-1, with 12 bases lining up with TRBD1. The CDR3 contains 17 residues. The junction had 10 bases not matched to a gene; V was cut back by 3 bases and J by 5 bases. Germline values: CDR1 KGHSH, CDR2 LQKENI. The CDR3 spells CASSPVPGQGARTEAFF. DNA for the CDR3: TGTGCCAGCTCACCCGTCCCGGGACAGGGGGCGAGGACTGAAGCTTTCTTT. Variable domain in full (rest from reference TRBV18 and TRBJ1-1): NAGVMQNPRHLVRRRGQEARLRCSPMKGHSHVYWYRQLPEEGLKFMVYLQKENIIDESGMPKERFSAEFPKEGPSILRIQQVVRGDSAAYFCASSPVPGQGARTEAFFGQGTRLTVV.

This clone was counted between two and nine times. The CDR3 bases are TGTGCCAGTAGTATACCCTCCAGCGTTGGGCCCCAGCATTTT. It specifies CASSIPSSVGPQHF. This rearrangement joins TRBV19 to TRBJ1-5; no clear D gene. V was clipped by 2 bases and J by 9 bases, with 14 bases between them. This CDR3 comprises 14 residues. Germline V CDR1 and CDR2: LNHDA, SQIVND (reference sequence).

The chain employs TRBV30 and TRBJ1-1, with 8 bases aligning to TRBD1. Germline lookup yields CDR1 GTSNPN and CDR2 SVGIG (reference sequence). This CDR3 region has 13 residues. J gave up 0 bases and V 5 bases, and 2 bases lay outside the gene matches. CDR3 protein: CAWRDRMNTEAFF. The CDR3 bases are TGTGCCTGGCGGGACAGGATGAACACTGAAGCTTTCTTT.

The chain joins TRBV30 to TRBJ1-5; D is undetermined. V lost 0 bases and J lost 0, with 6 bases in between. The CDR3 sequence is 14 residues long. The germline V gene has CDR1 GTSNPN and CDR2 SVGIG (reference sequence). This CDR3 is CAWSVGGSNQPQHF. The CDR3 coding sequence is TGTGCCTGGAGTGTAGGAGGTAGCAATCAGCCCCAGCATTTT. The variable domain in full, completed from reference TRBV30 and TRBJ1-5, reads SQTIHQWPATLVQPVGSPLSLECTVEGTSNPNLYWYRQAAGRGLQLLFYSVGIGQISSEVPQNLSASRPQDRQFILSSKKLLLSDSGFYLCAWSVGGSNQPQHFGDGTRLSIL.

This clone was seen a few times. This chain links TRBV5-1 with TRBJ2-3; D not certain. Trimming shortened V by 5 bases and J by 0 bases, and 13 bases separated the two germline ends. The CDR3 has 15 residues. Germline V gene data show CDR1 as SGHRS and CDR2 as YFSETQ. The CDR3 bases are TGCGCCAGCAGAAAAAACTACCTTAGCACAGATACGCAGTATTTT. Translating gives CASRKNYLSTDTQYF.

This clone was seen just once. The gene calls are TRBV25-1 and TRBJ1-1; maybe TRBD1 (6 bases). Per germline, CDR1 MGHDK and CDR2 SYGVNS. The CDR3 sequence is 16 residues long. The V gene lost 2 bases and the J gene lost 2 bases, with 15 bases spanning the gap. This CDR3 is CASSEGGGAGNTEAFF. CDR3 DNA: TGTGCCAGCAGTGAAGGAGGGGGGGCAGGTAACACTGAAGCTTTCTTT.

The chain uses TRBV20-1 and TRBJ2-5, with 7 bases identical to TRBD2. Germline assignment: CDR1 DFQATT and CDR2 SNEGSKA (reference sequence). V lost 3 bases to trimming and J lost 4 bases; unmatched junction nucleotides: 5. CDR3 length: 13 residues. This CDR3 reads CSASGGVGETQYF. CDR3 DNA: TGCAGTGCTAGTGGGGGGGTCGGAGAGACCCAGTACTTC.

The CDR3 protein is CATSDFRRQSYNSPLHF. DNA for the CDR3: TGTGCCACCAGTGATTTCCGCAGACAGAGCTATAATTCACCCCTCCACTTT. This chain connects TRBV24-1 to TRBJ1-6, with D possibly TRBD1 on 5 matching bases. The CDR3 runs 17 residues. Trimming removed 1 base at V and 3 bases at J, with 12 bases between. Per germline, CDR1 KGHDR and CDR2 SFDVKD.

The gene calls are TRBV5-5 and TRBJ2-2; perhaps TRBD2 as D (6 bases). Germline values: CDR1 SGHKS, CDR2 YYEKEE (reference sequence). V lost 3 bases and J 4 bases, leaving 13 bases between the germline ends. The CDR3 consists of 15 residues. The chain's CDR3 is CASSSAGTSTGELFF. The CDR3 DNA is TGTGCCAGCAGCTCCGCCGGGACTTCCACCGGGGAGCTGTTTTTT.

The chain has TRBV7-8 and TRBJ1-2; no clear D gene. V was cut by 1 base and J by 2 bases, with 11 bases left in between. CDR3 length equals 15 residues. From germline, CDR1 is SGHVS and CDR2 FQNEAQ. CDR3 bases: TGTGCCAGCAGCTTAGGAGGGCTCGTAAACTATGGCTACACCTTC. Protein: CASSLGGLVNYGYTF.

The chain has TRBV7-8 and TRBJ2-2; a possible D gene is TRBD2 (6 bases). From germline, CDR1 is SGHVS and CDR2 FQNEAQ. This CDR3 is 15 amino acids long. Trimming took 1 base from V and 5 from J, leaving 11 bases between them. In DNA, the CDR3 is TGTGCCAGCAGCTTAGATAGCGGACCAACCGGGGAGCTGTTTTTT. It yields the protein CASSLDSGPTGELFF.

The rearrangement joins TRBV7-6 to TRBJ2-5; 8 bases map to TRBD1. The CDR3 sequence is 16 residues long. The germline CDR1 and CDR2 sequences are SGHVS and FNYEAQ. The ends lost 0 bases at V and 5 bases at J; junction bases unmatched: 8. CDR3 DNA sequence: TGTGCCAGCAGCTTAGCACCGGCAGGGGGCATGGAGACCCAGTACTTC. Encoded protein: CASSLAPAGGMETQYF.

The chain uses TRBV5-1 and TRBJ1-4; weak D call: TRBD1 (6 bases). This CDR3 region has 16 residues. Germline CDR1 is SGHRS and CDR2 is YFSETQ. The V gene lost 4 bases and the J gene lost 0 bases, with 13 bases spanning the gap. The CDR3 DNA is TGCGCCAGCAGCCTTACAGGGTGGGCAACTAATGAAAAACTGTTTTTT. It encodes CASSLTGWATNEKLFF.

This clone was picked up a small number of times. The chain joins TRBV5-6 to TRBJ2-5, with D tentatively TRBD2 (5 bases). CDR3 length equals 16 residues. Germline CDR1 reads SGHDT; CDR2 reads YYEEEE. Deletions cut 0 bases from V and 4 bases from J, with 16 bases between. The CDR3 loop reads CASSLVTGVAGETQYF. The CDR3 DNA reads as TGTGCCAGCAGCTTGGTAACTGGGGTGGCGGGAGAGACCCAGTACTTC.

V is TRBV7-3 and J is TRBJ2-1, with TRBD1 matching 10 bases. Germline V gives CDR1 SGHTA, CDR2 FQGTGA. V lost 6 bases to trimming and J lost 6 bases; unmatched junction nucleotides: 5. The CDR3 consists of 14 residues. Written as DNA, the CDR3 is TGTGCCAGCAGTTCGGGGACAGGGGCCAATGAGCAGTTCTTC. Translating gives CASSSGTGANEQFF.

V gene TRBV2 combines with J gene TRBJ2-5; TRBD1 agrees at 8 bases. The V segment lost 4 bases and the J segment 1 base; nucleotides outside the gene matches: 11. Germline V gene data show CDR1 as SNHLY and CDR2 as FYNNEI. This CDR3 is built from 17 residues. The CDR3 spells CASSGGGTGTGQETQYF. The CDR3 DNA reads TGTGCCAGCAGTGGAGGGGGGACAGGAACTGGCCAAGAGACCCAGTACTTC.

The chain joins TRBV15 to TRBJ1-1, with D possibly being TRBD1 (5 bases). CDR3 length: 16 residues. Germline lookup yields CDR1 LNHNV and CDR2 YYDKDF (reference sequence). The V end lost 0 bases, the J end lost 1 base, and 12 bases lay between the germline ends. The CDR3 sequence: CATSRDRAGWNTEAFF. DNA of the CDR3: TGTGCCACCAGCAGAGACCGCGCAGGGTGGAACACTGAAGCTTTCTTT.

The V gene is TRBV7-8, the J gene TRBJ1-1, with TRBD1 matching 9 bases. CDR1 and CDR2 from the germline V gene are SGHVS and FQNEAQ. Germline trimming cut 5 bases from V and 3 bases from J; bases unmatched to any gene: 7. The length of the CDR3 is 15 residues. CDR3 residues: CASSPLQGADTEAFF. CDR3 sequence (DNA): TGTGCCAGCAGCCCGTTACAGGGGGCGGACACTGAAGCTTTCTTT. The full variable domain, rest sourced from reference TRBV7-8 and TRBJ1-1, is GAGVSQSPRYKVAKRGQDVALRCDPISGHVSLFWYQQALGQGPEFLTYFQNEAQLDKSGLPSDRFFAERPEGSVSTLKIQRTQQEDSAVYLCASSPLQGADTEAFFGQGTRLTVV.

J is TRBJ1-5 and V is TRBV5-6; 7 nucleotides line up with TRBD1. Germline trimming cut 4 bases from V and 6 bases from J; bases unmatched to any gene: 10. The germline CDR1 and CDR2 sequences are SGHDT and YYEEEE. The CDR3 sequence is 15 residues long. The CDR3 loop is CASSTRAPGGQPQHF. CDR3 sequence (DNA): TGTGCCAGCAGCACCCGCGCCCCAGGGGGTCAGCCCCAGCATTTT.

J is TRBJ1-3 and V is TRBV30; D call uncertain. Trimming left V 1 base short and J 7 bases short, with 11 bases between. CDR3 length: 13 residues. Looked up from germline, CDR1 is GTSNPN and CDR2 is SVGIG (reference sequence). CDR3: CAWSGGPYNTIYF. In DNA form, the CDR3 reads TGTGCCTGGAGTGGTGGTCCCTACAACACCATATATTTT.

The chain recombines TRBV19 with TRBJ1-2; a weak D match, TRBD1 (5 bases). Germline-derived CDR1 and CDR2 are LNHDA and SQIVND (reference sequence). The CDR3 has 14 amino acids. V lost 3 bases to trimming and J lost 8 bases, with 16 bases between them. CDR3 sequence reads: CASSILDNGGGYTF. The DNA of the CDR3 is TGTGCCAGTAGTATTTTGGACAACGGAGGGGGCTACACCTTC.

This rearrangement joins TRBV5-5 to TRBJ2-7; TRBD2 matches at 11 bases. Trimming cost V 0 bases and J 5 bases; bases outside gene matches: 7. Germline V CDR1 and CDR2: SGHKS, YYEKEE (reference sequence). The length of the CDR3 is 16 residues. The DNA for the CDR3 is TGTGCCAGCAGCTTGGAAGGTAGCGGGGGGGCCGACGAGCAGTACTTC. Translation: CASSLEGSGGADEQYF.

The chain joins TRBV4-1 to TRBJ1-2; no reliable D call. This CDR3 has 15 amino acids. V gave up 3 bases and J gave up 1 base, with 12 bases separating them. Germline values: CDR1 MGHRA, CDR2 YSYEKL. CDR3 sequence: CASSQLLSGNYGYTF. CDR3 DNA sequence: TGCGCCAGCAGCCAGTTACTCAGCGGTAACTATGGCTACACCTTC.